This is a list of T cell receptor beta chains from one sample in a study of high-grade serous ovarian cancer treatment subgroups. Assay used: immunoSEQ multiplex PCR; TCRdb lists only in-frame clones, some missing. Among roughly 12,000 clones, around 83% were seen once, and the ten largest hold under 8.5%. Sequenced sample: tumor tissue. The origin of the receptors is a human donor with high-grade serous ovarian cancer. CDR3s include the opening cysteine and the closing phenylalanine or tryptophan. The D gene is left open where the match is weak. Rows give clone size only sometimes, using once, few, many, or a class for an expanded clone.

D gene | clone size | J gene | V gene | CDR3 protein | CDR3 DNA
- | - | TRBJ2-7 | TRBV18 | CASSPGITNSYEQYF | TGTGCCAGCTCACCAGGGATTACGAACTCCTACGAGCAGTACTTC
- | - | TRBJ2-3 | TRBV28 | CASSLSSGLTDTQYF | TGTGCCAGCAGTTTATCCTCCGGCCTGACAGATACGCAGTATTTT
TRBD2 | - | TRBJ2-3 | TRBV28 | CASRKGLASTDTQYF | TGTGCCAGCAGGAAGGGACTAGCTAGCACAGATACGCAGTATTTT
- | few | TRBJ1-2 | TRBV2 | CASSTQGRHDGYTF | TGTGCCAGCAGTACTCAGGGGAGGCATGATGGCTACACCTTC
- | once | TRBJ2-5 | TRBV5-1 | CASRRGTKQETQYF | TGCGCCAGCAGACGTGGGACAAAGCAAGAGACCCAGTACTTC
- | - | TRBJ1-1 | TRBV10-2 | CATVGAGVWAFF | TGCGCCACGGTAGGGGCCGGGGTATGGGCTTTCTTT
- | - | TRBJ2-7 | TRBV28 | CASTALGQSYEQYF | TGTGCCAGCACCGCCTTAGGACAGTCCTACGAGCAGTACTTC
- | - | TRBJ1-1 | TRBV7-8 | CASCRVSASQDTEAFF | TGTGCCAGCTGTCGTGTCAGTGCTTCCCAGGACACTGAAGCTTTCTTT
TRBD1 | - | TRBJ1-3 | TRBV30 | CACLTPDRVHSGNTIYF | TGTGCCTGCCTCACGCCGGACAGGGTGCACTCTGGAAACACCATATATTTT
- | - | TRBJ1-1 | TRBV5-1 | CASSLNGGDTEAFF | TGCGCCAGCAGCTTGAATGGGGGTGACACTGAAGCTTTCTTT
TRBD1 | few | TRBJ1-1 | TRBV7-9 | CASSLGDRWTEAFF | TGTGCCAGCAGCTTAGGGGACAGGTGGACTGAAGCTTTCTTT
- | once | TRBJ2-1 | TRBV20-1 | CSARPENEQFF | TGCAGTGCTCGACCAGAGAATGAGCAGTTCTTC
TRBD2 | - | TRBJ2-2 | TRBV2 | CASSARTSGMTGELFF | TGTGCCAGCAGCGCCCGGACTAGCGGGATGACCGGGGAGCTGTTTTTT
TRBD1 | - | TRBJ1-6 | TRBV5-6 | CASSLEGQGSPLHF | TGTGCCAGCAGCTTGGAGGGACAGGGGTCACCCCTCCACTTT
TRBD1 | - | TRBJ1-5 | TRBV6-1 | CASSDRDREQPQHF | TGTGCCAGCAGTGATAGGGACAGGGAGCAGCCCCAGCATTTT